This T cell receptor beta chain was observed in a study of blood T cell repertoires in COVID-19. Study context: Acute and convalescent COVID-19 samples came from the United States, Italy and Spain. PBMCs, B-cell-depleted T cells, or T cells were the source of the cDNA or gDNA that made up the material.

Original analysis: The assay estimated nucleated cells by amplifying reference gene primers. The assay was immunoSEQ multiplex PCR, and TCRdb's table has in-frame clones only and misses some. V and J calls and clone size are as listed in that table; D and trimming were resolved from the DNA. The sample lists about 71,000 clones, around 83% occurring once. Details on this clone: One end of the junction fails to match germline, which may point to a read error.

The germline V gene encodes CDR1 SGHTA and CDR2 FQGNSA. The CDR3 covers 15 residues. This sequence originates from a man aged 80 or over with acute or convalescent COVID-19. The sample comprised peripheral blood. This chain joins TRBV7-2 and TRBJ2-2, with D maybe TRBD1 (5 bases). The chain's CDR3 is CASRRTNLNPGELFF. The CDR3 nucleotides read TGTGCCAGCAGAAGGACAAACCTGAACCCCGGGGAGCTGTTTTTT.